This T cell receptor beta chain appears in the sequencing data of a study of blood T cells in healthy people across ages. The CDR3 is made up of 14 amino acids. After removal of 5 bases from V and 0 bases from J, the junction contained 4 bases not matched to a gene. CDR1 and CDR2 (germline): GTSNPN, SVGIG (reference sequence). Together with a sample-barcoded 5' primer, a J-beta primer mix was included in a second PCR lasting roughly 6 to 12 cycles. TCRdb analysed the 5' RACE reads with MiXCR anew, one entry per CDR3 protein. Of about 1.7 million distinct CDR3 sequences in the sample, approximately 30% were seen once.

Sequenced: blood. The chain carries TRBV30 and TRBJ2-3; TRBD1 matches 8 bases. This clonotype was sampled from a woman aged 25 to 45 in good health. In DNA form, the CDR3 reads TGTGCCTGGGTTAGGACAGGGAGCACAGATACGCAGTATTTT. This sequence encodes CAWVRTGSTDTQYF.